This T cell receptor beta chain was sequenced in a study of OX40 agonist ivuxolimab in advanced cancers. Study conclusions and caveats: Expanded clones were, on average, more numerous among CD8+ T cells than CD4+.

A note on this clone: Its antigen is still unknown.

Only in-frame clones appear in the TCRdb table, and some are missing; sequencing was by immunoSEQ multiplex PCR. The sample has tens of thousands of clones, 85% to 90% seen once. The germline CDR1 and CDR2 sequences are SGHAT and FQNNGV. The CDR3 has 14 residues. V lost 5 bases, J lost 3 bases, and 14 bases lay in between. Specimen: CD4+ or CD8+ T cells sorted from blood, collected in a trial of the OX40 agonist ivuxolimab. The receptor's source is an adult with an advanced solid tumor such as melanoma, head and neck, liver or kidney cancer. The chain carries TRBV11-2 and TRBJ2-7, with D possibly TRBD2 on 5 matching bases. CDR3 nucleotide sequence: TGTGCCAGCAGCACTAGTGGGTTAGACTACGAGCAGTACTTC. This codes for CASSTSGLDYEQYF.